This T cell receptor beta chain was profiled in a study of spatial heterogeneity in lung cancer. This clonotype has ten or more counts. J gave up 3 bases and V 7 bases, and 8 bases lay outside the gene matches. Germline V gene data show CDR1 as SNHLY and CDR2 as FYNNEI. CDR3 length: 14 residues. Time point in this sample: blood at routine non-recurrence follow-up after resection. TCRdb re-called the 5' RACE reads through MiXCR, storing one row per CDR3 protein. The table lists around 40,000 distinct CDR3 sequences, roughly 8% of them singletons. This receptor was identified in a male donor with early-stage non-small cell lung cancer. V is TRBV2 and J is TRBJ2-5, with 7 bases that match TRBD2. The specimen comprised PBMCs, sampled at follow-up. CDR3 in DNA: TGTGCCAGCAAGGCGGGGGTTATAAAAGAGACCCAGTACTTC. Encoded protein: CASKAGVIKETQYF. Full variable domain (remainder filled in from reference TRBV2 and TRBJ2-5): EPEVTQTPSHQVTQMGQEVILRCVPISNHLYFYWYRQILGQKVEFLVSFYNNEISEKSEIFDDQFSVERPDGSNFTLKIRSTKLEDSAMYFCASKAGVIKETQYFGPGTRLLVL.